This TCR beta chain appears in the sequencing data of a study of neoadjuvant nivolumab and ipilimumab in lung cancer. Findings of the study overall: Only two of four nivolumab-treated tumors gained richness and clonality by surgery. TCR clonality did not significantly correlate with pathologic tumor regression. TCR richness and clonality were higher in tumors than adjacent uninvolved lung. A small number of samples were TCR sequenced.

Sequenced by immunoSEQ multiplex PCR; TCRdb stores in-frame clones only, minus some. This table has just under 10,000 clones, 81% appearing once. The CDR3 contains 16 residues. Germline V CDR1 and CDR2: SEHNR, FQNEAQ (reference sequence). The ends were cut back, 5 bases at V and 4 bases at J, with 18 bases in the middle. About this clone: As yet, its antigen is unknown.

V and J are TRBV7-9 and TRBJ2-1, with D uncertain. The sequence derives from an adult with non-small cell lung cancer. The material sequenced was peripheral blood, taken before neoadjuvant nivolumab, alone or with ipilimumab. In DNA form, the CDR3 reads TGTGCCAGCAGCCAAAGTGGCACCGTTAGATACAATGAGCAGTTCTTC. It yields the protein CASSQSGTVRYNEQFF.